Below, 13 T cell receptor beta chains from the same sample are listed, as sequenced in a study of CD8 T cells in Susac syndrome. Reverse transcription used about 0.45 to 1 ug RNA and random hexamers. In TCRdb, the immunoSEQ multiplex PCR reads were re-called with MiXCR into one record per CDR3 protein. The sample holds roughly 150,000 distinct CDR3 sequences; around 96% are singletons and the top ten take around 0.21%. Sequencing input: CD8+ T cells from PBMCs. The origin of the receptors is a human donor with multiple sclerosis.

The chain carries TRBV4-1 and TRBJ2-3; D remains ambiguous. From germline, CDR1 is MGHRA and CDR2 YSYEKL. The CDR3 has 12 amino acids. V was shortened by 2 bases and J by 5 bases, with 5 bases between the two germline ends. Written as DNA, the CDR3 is TGCGCCAGCAGCCAAAGAGAAGATACGCAGTATTTT. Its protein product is CASSQREDTQYF.

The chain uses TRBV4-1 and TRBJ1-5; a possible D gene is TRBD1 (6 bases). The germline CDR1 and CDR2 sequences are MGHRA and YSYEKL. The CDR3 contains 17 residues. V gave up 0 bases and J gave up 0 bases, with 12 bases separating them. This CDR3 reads CASSQDRDNYSNQPQHF. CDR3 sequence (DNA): TGCGCCAGCAGCCAAGATAGGGACAATTATAGCAATCAGCCCCAGCATTTT.

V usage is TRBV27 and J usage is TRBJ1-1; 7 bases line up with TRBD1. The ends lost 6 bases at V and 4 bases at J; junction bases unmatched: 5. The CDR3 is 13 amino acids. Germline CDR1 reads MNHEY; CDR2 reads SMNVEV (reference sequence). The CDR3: CASRWAGGTEAFF. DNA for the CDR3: TGTGCCAGCAGGTGGGCAGGGGGCACTGAAGCTTTCTTT.

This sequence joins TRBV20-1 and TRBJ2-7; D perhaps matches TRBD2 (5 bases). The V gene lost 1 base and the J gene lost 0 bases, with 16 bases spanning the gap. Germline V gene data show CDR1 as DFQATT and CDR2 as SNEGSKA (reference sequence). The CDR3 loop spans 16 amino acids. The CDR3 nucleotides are TGCAGTGCTAGAGTAATTGGCGGGTCGAGCTCCTACGAGCAGTACTTC. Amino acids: CSARVIGGSSSYEQYF.

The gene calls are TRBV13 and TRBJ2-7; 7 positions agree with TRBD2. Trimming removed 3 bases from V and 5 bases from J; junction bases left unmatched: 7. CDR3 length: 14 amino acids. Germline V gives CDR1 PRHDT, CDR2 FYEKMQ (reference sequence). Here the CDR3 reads CASSLGGRLDEQYF. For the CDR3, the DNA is TGTGCCAGCAGCTTGGGGGGGAGATTGGACGAGCAGTACTTC.

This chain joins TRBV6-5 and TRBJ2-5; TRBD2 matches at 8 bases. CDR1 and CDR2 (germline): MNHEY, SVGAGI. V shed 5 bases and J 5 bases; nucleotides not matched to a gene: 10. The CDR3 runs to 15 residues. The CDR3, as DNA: TGTGCCAGCAGTCCGGAGGGACTAGTAGGGGAGACCCAGTACTTC. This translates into CASSPEGLVGETQYF.

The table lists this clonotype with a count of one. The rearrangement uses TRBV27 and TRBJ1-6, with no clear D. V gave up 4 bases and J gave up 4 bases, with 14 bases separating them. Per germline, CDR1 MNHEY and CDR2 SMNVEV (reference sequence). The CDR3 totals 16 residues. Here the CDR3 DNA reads TGTGCCAGCAGTTACGGGAGAGAATTTTATAATTCACCCCTCCACTTT. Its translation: CASSYGREFYNSPLHF.

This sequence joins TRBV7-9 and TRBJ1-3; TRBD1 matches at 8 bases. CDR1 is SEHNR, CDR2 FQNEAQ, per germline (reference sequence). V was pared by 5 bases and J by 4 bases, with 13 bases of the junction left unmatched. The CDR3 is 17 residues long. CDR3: CASSPLFPRGPGNTIYF. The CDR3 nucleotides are TGTGCCAGCAGCCCCCTCTTCCCCAGGGGGCCAGGAAACACCATATATTTT.

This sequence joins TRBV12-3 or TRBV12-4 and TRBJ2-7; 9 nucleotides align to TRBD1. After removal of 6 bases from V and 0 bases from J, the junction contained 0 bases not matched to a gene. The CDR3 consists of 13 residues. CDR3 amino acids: CASRDRGSYEQYF. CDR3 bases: TGTGCCAGCAGGGACAGGGGCTCCTACGAGCAGTACTTC.

The CDR3 sequence: CASSVGDGTAYEQYF. The CDR3 DNA reads TGTGCCAGCAGCGTAGGGGATGGGACAGCCTACGAGCAGTACTTC. The chain carries TRBV9 and TRBJ2-7; 7 nucleotides agree with TRBD1. V dropped 0 bases and J dropped 2; count of bases not matched to a gene: 5. The CDR3 length is 15 residues. In germline, CDR1 is SGDLS, CDR2 YYNGEE.

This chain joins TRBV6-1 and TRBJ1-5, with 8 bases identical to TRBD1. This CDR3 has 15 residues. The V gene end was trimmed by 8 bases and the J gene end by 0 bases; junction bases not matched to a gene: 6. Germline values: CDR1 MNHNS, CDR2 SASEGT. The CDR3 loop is CASRTGRYSNQPQHF. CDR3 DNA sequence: TGTGCCAGCCGGACAGGGCGTTATAGCAATCAGCCCCAGCATTTT.

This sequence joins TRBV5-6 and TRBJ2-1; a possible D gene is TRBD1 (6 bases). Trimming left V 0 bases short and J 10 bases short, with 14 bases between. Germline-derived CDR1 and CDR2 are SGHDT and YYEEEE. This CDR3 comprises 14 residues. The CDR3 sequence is CASSLGTTGYEQFF. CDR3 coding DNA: TGTGCCAGCAGCTTGGGTACTACAGGGTACGAGCAGTTCTTC.

Written as DNA, the CDR3 is TGTGCCAGTAGTATGGGCAGGGGAGTTCTTTATCAGCCCCAGCATTTT. Encoded protein: CASSMGRGVLYQPQHF. The chain has TRBV19 and TRBJ1-5; tentatively, D is TRBD1 (6 bases). The CDR3 length is 16 residues. Per the germline V gene, CDR1 is LNHDA and CDR2 is SQIVND (reference sequence). The V gene lost 3 bases and the J gene lost 5 bases, with 17 bases spanning the gap.